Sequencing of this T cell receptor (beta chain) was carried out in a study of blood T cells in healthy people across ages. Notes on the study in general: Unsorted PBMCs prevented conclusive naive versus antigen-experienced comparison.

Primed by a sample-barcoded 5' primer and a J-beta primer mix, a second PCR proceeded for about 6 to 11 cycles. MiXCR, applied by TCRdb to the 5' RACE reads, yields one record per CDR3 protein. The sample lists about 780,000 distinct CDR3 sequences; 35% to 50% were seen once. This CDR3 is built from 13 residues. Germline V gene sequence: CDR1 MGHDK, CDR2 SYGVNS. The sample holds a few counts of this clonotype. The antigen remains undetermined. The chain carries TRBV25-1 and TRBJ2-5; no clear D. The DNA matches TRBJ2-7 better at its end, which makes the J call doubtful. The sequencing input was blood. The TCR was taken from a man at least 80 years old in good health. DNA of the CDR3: TGTGCCAGCCAAAGCTTGGGGTCCCACGAGCAGTACTTC. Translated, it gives CASQSLGSHEQYF.